Below, 27 T cell receptor beta chains from the same sample are listed, as sequenced in a study of naive and memory T cell subsets. The library had UMIs added by 3' ligation of an oligonucleotide to TCR cDNA. Amplification of ligated cDNA took four PCR rounds with SP2 and nested alpha and beta constant primers. TCRdb reanalysed the 5' RACE reads using MiXCR and keeps one entry per CDR3 protein. Of about 62,000 distinct CDR3 sequences in the sample, more than 6.5% were seen once. The receptors shown here come from a female donor in good health.

In this sample, this clonotype turned up many times. At one of its ends the junction is not consistent with the germline gene, which may arise from a read error. V gene TRBV29-1 combines with J gene TRBJ1-4; unclear D gene. Germline CDR1 SQVTM, CDR2 ANQGSEA. The CDR3 sequence is 12 residues long. In DNA, the CDR3 is TGCAGCGTCGGACGGCCTAAGGAAAAACTGTTTTTT. It specifies CSVGRPKEKLFF. The full variable domain, its missing parts supplied by reference TRBV29-1 and TRBJ1-4, is SAVISQKPSRDICQRGTSLTIQCQVDSQVTMMFWYRQQPGQSLTLIATANQGSEATYESGFVIDKFPISRPNLTFSTLTVSNMSPEDSSIYLCSVGRPKEKLFFGSGTQLSVL.

The table lists this clonotype with many counts. V gene TRBV4-2 combines with J gene TRBJ1-1; 9 bases are shared with TRBD1. CDR3 length equals 16 residues. V shed 4 bases and J 1 base; nucleotides not matched to a gene: 7. The V gene's germline CDR1 is LGHNA and CDR2 YNFKEQ. As DNA, the CDR3 is TGTGCCAGCAGCCCGACCGGGACAGGGAGGAACACTGAAGCTTTCTTT. Translating it yields CASSPTGTGRNTEAFF.

This clonotype was observed a handful of times. The gene calls are TRBV6-5 and TRBJ2-7; 8 bases fit TRBD2. The CDR3 runs 16 residues. Germline trimming cut 1 base from V and 6 bases from J; bases unmatched to any gene: 11. Germline V lookup: CDR1 MNHEY, CDR2 SVGAGI. The CDR3, as DNA: TGTGCCAGCAGTTACTATCCGGGAGGGCCCGCTGGCGAGCAGTACTTC. Translating it yields CASSYYPGGPAGEQYF.

This clonotype was detected a few times. The CDR3 DNA reads TGTGCCAGCAGCGGCCCGACTAGCGGAATTTACGAGCAGTACTTC. Protein sequence: CASSGPTSGIYEQYF. V usage is TRBV2 and J usage is TRBJ2-7; TRBD2 matches 9 bases. CDR1 and CDR2 (germline): SNHLY, FYNNEI. Trimming cost V 6 bases and J 4 bases; bases outside gene matches: 10. The CDR3 extends over 15 amino acids.

This clonotype was counted between two and nine times. The rearrangement links TRBV6-5 to TRBJ1-5; D remains ambiguous. CDR1 and CDR2 from the germline V gene are MNHEY and SVGAGI. CDR3 size: 16 residues. Trimming cost V 5 bases and J 1 base, with 15 bases left between them. The CDR3 loop is CASSPRTKGSNQPQHF. The CDR3 nucleotides read TGTGCCAGCAGTCCCCGGACGAAGGGCAGCAATCAGCCCCAGCATTTT.

This clonotype has ten or more counts. The chain combines TRBV10-2 with TRBJ1-6; the D gene is possibly TRBD1 (6 bases). This CDR3 has 16 residues. CDR1 and CDR2 (germline): WSHSY, SAAADI. Between the trimmed V and J ends, which lost 4 bases and 4 bases, there was a span of 14 bases. CDR3 region: CASSATRGQYNSPLHF. CDR3 nucleotide sequence: TGCGCCAGCAGTGCTACCCGCGGACAGTATAATTCACCCCTCCACTTT.

This clonotype was observed a few times. The chain carries TRBV5-1 and TRBJ2-3; D gene uncertain. Germline-derived CDR1 and CDR2 are SGHRS and YFSETQ. V gave up 3 bases and J gave up 2 bases, with 10 bases separating them. CDR3 size: 14 residues. The CDR3 DNA follows: TGCGCCAGCAGCTCCCCCCATGCCACAGATACGCAGTATTTT. As protein: CASSSPHATDTQYF.

Here the CDR3 reads CAWSLTGSLRNTGELFF. The CDR3 region has the DNA TGTGCCTGGAGCCTAACAGGGAGTTTGAGGAACACCGGGGAGCTGTTTTTT. This chain links TRBV30 with TRBJ2-2; weak D call: TRBD1 (6 bases). V was pared by 3 bases and J by 1 base, with 18 bases between. Germline V gene sequence: CDR1 GTSNPN, CDR2 SVGIG (reference sequence). The CDR3 is 17 residues long.

This clonotype was counted ten times or more. The chain employs TRBV5-1 and TRBJ2-1; 7 bases line up with TRBD1. This CDR3 comprises 15 residues. V lost 4 bases, J lost 0 bases, and 4 bases stayed unmatched. Germline CDR1 is SGHRS and CDR2 is YFSETQ. The CDR3 is CASSQGQSSYNEQFF. CDR3 sequence (DNA): TGCGCCAGCAGCCAGGGACAGAGCTCCTACAATGAGCAGTTCTTC.

This clonotype turned up a few times. This chain joins TRBV29-1 and TRBJ2-2; 9 bases match TRBD1. Per the germline V gene, CDR1 is SQVTM and CDR2 is ANQGSEA. This CDR3 is 14 amino acids long. The junction had 5 bases not matched to a gene; V was cut back by 7 bases and J by 2 bases. CDR3 in amino acids: CSARDRANTGELFF. Here the CDR3 DNA reads TGCAGCGCCCGGGACAGGGCTAACACCGGGGAGCTGTTTTTT.

Many counts were recorded for this clonotype. The chain uses TRBV3-1 and TRBJ1-6; D possibly corresponds to TRBD1 (6 bases). This CDR3 contains 17 residues. Germline values: CDR1 LGHDT, CDR2 YNNKEL (reference sequence). V shed 0 bases and J shed 4 bases, with 13 bases lying between them. CDR3 in amino acids: CASSQDHRGPYNSPLHF. The CDR3 nucleotides read TGTGCCAGCAGCCAAGATCACCGGGGGCCTTATAATTCACCCCTCCACTTT.

This chain joins TRBV6-5 and TRBJ1-2; D perhaps matches TRBD1 (5 bases). Germline CDR1 is MNHEY and CDR2 is SVGAGI. The CDR3 sequence is 13 residues long. Trimming removed 2 bases at V and 4 bases at J, with 8 bases between. CDR3 region: CASSYAGLYGYTF. The CDR3 nucleotides read TGTGCCAGCAGTTACGCGGGACTCTATGGCTACACCTTC.

The DNA for the CDR3 is TGTGCCAGCAGCCGCACCGGGACTAGCGGGGGGATAGAGCAGTTCTTC. Translating gives CASSRTGTSGGIEQFF. The V and J genes are TRBV7-6 and TRBJ2-1; 15 bases match TRBD2. CDR3 size: 16 residues. After removal of 5 bases from V and 10 bases from J, the junction contained 9 bases not matched to a gene. CDR1 is SGHVS and CDR2 is FNYEAQ in the germline V gene. Based on the CDR3 plus reference TRBV7-6 and TRBJ2-1, the full variable domain is GAGVSQSPRYKVTKRGQDVALRCDPISGHVSLYWYRQALGQGPEFLTYFNYEAQQDKSGLPNDRFSAERPEGSISTLTIQRTEQRDSAMYRCASSRTGTSGGIEQFFGPGTRLTVL.

The table lists this clonotype with many counts. The chain employs TRBV12-5 and TRBJ2-5; 14 nucleotides agree with TRBD2. Germline CDR1 is LGHNT and CDR2 is FRNRAP. The V gene end was trimmed by 7 bases and the J gene end by 2 bases; junction bases not matched to a gene: 6. CDR3 length: 16 residues. This chain's CDR3 is CASARTSGGSQETQYF. For the CDR3, the DNA is TGTGCTAGTGCCCGGACTAGCGGGGGGAGTCAAGAGACCCAGTACTTC.

CDR3 region: CATSREEDRGANVLTF. The CDR3 nucleotides read TGTGCCACCAGCAGAGAGGAGGATCGGGGGGCCAACGTCCTGACTTTC. This sequence joins TRBV15 and TRBJ2-6; possibly TRBD2 for D (5 bases). CDR1 and CDR2 (germline): LNHNV, YYDKDF (reference sequence). Trimming removed 0 bases at V and 4 bases at J, with 10 bases between. This CDR3 comprises 16 residues.

There are a few counts of this clonotype. CDR3 DNA sequence: TGCAGCGACCGGACAAACACTGAAGCTTTCTTT. Protein product: CSDRTNTEAFF. The V gene is TRBV29-1, the J gene TRBJ1-1, with D perhaps TRBD1 (5 bases). The CDR3 loop spans 11 amino acids. The germline V gene encodes CDR1 SQVTM and CDR2 ANQGSEA. With 7 bases removed from V and 2 bases from J, the gap between germline ends came to 8 bases.

There are many counts of this clonotype. The chain is built from TRBV5-6 and TRBJ1-2; D gene ambiguous. Germline CDR1 is SGHDT and CDR2 is YYEEEE. V lost 1 base to trimming and J lost 6 bases, with 13 bases between them. The length of the CDR3 is 14 residues. This CDR3 reads CASSLFPQEDGYTF. CDR3 bases: TGTGCCAGCAGCTTGTTCCCCCAGGAGGATGGCTACACCTTC.

This clonotype was detected only a few times. CDR3: CASFMGLAGGPQYF. In DNA form, the CDR3 reads TGCGCCAGCTTCATGGGTCTAGCGGGGGGGCCGCAGTATTTT. The chain links TRBV4-1 to TRBJ2-3, with 12 bases matching TRBD2. The germline gives CDR1 MGHRA, CDR2 YSYEKL. V shed 8 bases and J 10 bases; nucleotides not matched to a gene: 10. This CDR3 contains 14 residues.

The gene calls are TRBV5-1 and TRBJ1-2; D may be TRBD1 (5 bases). Germline V gene lookup returns CDR1 SGHRS and CDR2 YFSETQ. The CDR3 covers 13 residues. V was trimmed by 5 bases and J by 6 bases, leaving 14 bases between them. CDR3: CASSLDSAHGYTF. Here the CDR3 DNA reads TGCGCCAGCAGTCTTGACAGCGCCCATGGCTACACCTTC.

V is TRBV6-6 and J is TRBJ2-5; 7 bases fit TRBD1. CDR3 length equals 16 residues. After removal of 0 bases from V and 3 bases from J, the junction contained 7 bases not matched to a gene. The V gene's germline CDR1 is MNHNY and CDR2 SVGAGI (reference sequence). In DNA, the CDR3 is TGTGCCAGCAGTTACTCAGGGACAGAAGATAAAGAGACCCAGTACTTC. Translating it yields CASSYSGTEDKETQYF.

The V call is TRBV6-6, the J call TRBJ2-3; the D is unclear. Germline CDR1 is MNHNY and CDR2 is SVGAGI (reference sequence). V was cut by 2 bases and J by 7 bases, with 7 bases left in between. The CDR3 sequence is 12 residues long. CDR3 amino acids: CASSYGRYTQYF. In DNA, the CDR3 is TGTGCCAGCAGTTACGGGCGGTATACGCAGTATTTT.

This clonotype has more than one count but fewer than ten. The chain joins TRBV7-2 to TRBJ2-1, with TRBD2 identical over 7 bases. CDR3 length: 14 residues. Germline trimming cut 3 bases from V and 6 bases from J; bases unmatched to any gene: 5. Germline CDR1 and CDR2: SGHTA and FQGNSA. Written as DNA, the CDR3 is TGTGCCAGCAGCTTGGGCCCGGGGGGCAATGAGCAGTTCTTC. This codes for CASSLGPGGNEQFF.

This clonotype came up a few times. This sequence joins TRBV28 and TRBJ2-7; D could derive from TRBD1 or TRBD2 (5 bases each). Trimming left V 5 bases short and J 9 bases short, with 20 bases between. This CDR3 spans 14 amino acids. Germline loops: CDR1 MDHEN, CDR2 SYDVKM. The CDR3 DNA is TGTGCCAGCAGTCTCCGGGGCCCCCCTTCTGGGCAGTACTTC. Residues: CASSLRGPPSGQYF.

The chain recombines TRBV6-5 with TRBJ2-4, with D possibly matching TRBD2 (5 bases). This CDR3 region has 16 residues. Germline V gene sequence: CDR1 MNHEY, CDR2 SVGAGI. Trimming shortened V by 8 bases and J by 0 bases, and 17 bases separated the two germline ends. CDR3 DNA sequence: TGTGCCAGCTCCCTGGGGTGGGCGGGAGCCAAAAACATTCAGTACTTC. This encodes CASSLGWAGAKNIQYF.

This clonotype showed up just a few times. The rearrangement uses TRBV12-3 or TRBV12-4 and TRBJ2-7; 10 positions agree with TRBD1. There are 14 residues in the CDR3. Germline trimming cut 6 bases from V and 3 bases from J; bases unmatched to any gene: 5. The CDR3 loop is CASRRQGALYEQYF. Here the CDR3 DNA reads TGTGCCAGCAGGCGACAGGGGGCCCTCTACGAGCAGTACTTC.

This clonotype was seen more than once but under ten times. The chain is built from TRBV15 and TRBJ2-6; 9 nucleotides agree with TRBD1. The germline gives CDR1 LNHNV, CDR2 YYDKDF (reference sequence). Unmatched junction bases numbered 11, after V lost 5 bases and J lost 0 bases. The CDR3 length is 19 residues. The CDR3 DNA sequence: TGTGCCACCAGCGGATCCCCCGGGACAGGGTACTCTGGGGCCAACGTCCTGACTTTC. Encoded protein: CATSGSPGTGYSGANVLTF. The variable domain in full, completed from reference TRBV15 and TRBJ2-6, reads DAMVIQNPRYQVTQFGKPVTLSCSQTLNHNVMYWYQQKSSQAPKLLFHYYDKDFNNEADTPDNFQSRRPNTSFCFLDIRSPGLGDTAMYLCATSGSPGTGYSGANVLTFGAGSRLTVL.

This clonotype was counted many times. The chain recombines TRBV20-1 with TRBJ1-1; D perhaps matches TRBD1 (5 bases). V lost 5 bases and J lost 10, with 14 bases in between. CDR1 and CDR2 from the germline V gene are DFQATT and SNEGSKA (reference sequence). This CDR3 spans 11 amino acids. The CDR3 reads CSAGMGGIAFF. CDR3 nucleotides: TGCAGTGCTGGCATGGGGGGTATAGCTTTCTTT.